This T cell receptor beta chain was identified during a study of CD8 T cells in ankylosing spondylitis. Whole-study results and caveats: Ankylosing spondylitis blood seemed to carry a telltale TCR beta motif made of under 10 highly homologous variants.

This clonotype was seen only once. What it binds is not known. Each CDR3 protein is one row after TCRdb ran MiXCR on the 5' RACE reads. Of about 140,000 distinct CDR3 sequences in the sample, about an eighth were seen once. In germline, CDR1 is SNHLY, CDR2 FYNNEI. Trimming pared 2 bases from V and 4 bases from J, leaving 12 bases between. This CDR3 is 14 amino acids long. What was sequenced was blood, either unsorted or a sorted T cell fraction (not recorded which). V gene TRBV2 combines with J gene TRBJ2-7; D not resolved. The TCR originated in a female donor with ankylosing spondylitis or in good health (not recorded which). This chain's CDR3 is CASSEMDRIYEQYF. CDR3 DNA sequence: TGTGCCAGCAGTGAAATGGATCGGATTTACGAGCAGTACTTC.